These T cell receptor beta chains were read from a single sample in a study of prognosis after radiotherapy for stage I lung cancer. MiXCR, run by TCRdb on the multiplex PCR reads, gives a single entry per CDR3 protein. The sample shows approximately 25,000 distinct CDR3 sequences, approximately 39% of them seen only once. The sequences come from PBMCs, collected before or after stereotactic body radiation therapy (not recorded which). These receptor sequences come from a donor over 45 with non-small cell lung cancer. Each CDR3 is given with its conserved first and last residue. Each record gives: D gene, V gene, CDR3 length, J gene, clone size, CDR3 protein, CDR3 DNA. The D gene is left open where the match is weak. Clone sizes are given selectively: once, few, many, or a class where the clone is expanded.

>-|TRBV2|16|TRBJ2-1|medium-sized
CASSEALLGPKDEQFF
TGTGCCAGCAGTGAAGCGCTTCTGGGACCGAAGGATGAGCAGTTCTTC
>-|TRBV11-1|14|TRBJ2-5|few
CASSLRGRLETQYF
TGTGCCAGCAGCCTTCGGGGCAGGTTGGAGACCCAGTACTTC
>-|TRBV10-3|14|TRBJ2-3|-
CATWAYFQTDTQYF
TGTGCCACCTGGGCGTACTTTCAAACAGATACGCAGTATTTT
>TRBD2|TRBV6-1|17|TRBJ2-2|-
CASTSPAGAGGVGELFF
TGTGCCAGCACCTCGCCAGCCGGAGCGGGAGGCGTCGGGGAGCTGTTTTTT
>TRBD1|TRBV12-5|17|TRBJ2-1|once
CASGLVRGTGYHNEQFF
TGTGCTAGTGGTTTGGTACGAGGGACAGGGTACCACAATGAGCAGTTCTTC
>TRBD2|TRBV30|18|TRBJ2-3|many
CAWDPGLAGGISTDTQYF
TGTGCCTGGGATCCGGGACTAGCGGGAGGGATTAGCACAGATACGCAGTATTTT
>-|TRBV18|18|TRBJ2-6|many
CASSPRGGSLSGANVLTF
TGTGCCAGCTCACCACGGGGGGGCAGTCTCTCTGGGGCCAACGTCCTGACTTTC
>TRBD1|TRBV6-1|15|TRBJ1-1|-
CASSRTGGANTEAFF
TGTGCCAGCAGTCGGACAGGGGGCGCGAACACTGAAGCTTTCTTT
>-|TRBV4-1|16|TRBJ2-6|many
CASSQDWPSGANVLTF
TGCGCCAGCAGCCAAGATTGGCCGTCTGGGGCCAACGTCCTGACTTTC
>-|TRBV2|11|TRBJ2-7|many
CASSGGYEQYF
TGTGCCAGCAGTGGAGGGTACGAGCAGTACTTC